These 32 T cell receptor beta chains originate from one sample sequenced in a study of blood T cell repertoires in COVID-19. Clones were sequenced by immunoSEQ multiplex PCR, and TCRdb holds only the in-frame ones, with some missing. The sample consists of 260,000 or so clones, around 85% of them appearing once. The sample comprised PBMCs or T cells enriched from blood (not recorded which). The receptors were gathered from a woman aged 45-65 years who had recovered from COVID-19.

The chain carries TRBV7-9 and TRBJ2-1, with 12 nucleotides matching TRBD2. From germline, CDR1 is SEHNR and CDR2 FQNEAQ (reference sequence). This CDR3 has 16 amino acids. The V segment lost 4 bases and the J segment 0 bases; nucleotides outside the gene matches: 1. CDR3 loop: CASSSGLAGSYNEQFF. CDR3 nucleotide sequence: TGTGCCAGCAGCTCGGGACTAGCGGGCTCCTACAATGAGCAGTTCTTC.

The V and J genes are TRBV9 and TRBJ2-1, with TRBD2 matching 8 bases. Germline CDR1 and CDR2: SGDLS and YYNGEE. Trimming at V came to 4 bases and at J to 7 bases, leaving 4 bases not matched to a gene. This CDR3 is 13 amino acids long. The CDR3 sequence: CASSPGGGNEQFF. CDR3 DNA sequence: TGTGCCAGCAGCCCCGGGGGGGGGAATGAGCAGTTCTTC. Using reference TRBV9 and TRBJ2-1 for the parts outside the CDR3, the full variable domain is DSGVTQTPKHLITATGQRVTLRCSPRSGDLSVYWYQQSLDQGLQFLIQYYNGEERAKGNILERFSAQQFPDLHSELNLSSLELGDSALYFCASSPGGGNEQFFGPGTRLTVL.

The chain uses TRBV30 and TRBJ2-3, with 7 nucleotides matching TRBD1. This CDR3 is built from 14 residues. Germline V gene lookup returns CDR1 GTSNPN and CDR2 SVGIG (reference sequence). The V gene end was trimmed by 8 bases and the J gene end by 3 bases; junction bases not matched to a gene: 11. The CDR3 reads CARGGPGGTDTQYF. CDR3 DNA: TGTGCCCGGGGCGGCCCAGGGGGAACAGATACGCAGTATTTT. The variable domain in full, with the rest retrieved from reference TRBV30 and TRBJ2-3, is SQTIHQWPATLVQPVGSPLSLECTVEGTSNPNLYWYRQAAGRGLQLLFYSVGIGQISSEVPQNLSASRPQDRQFILSSKKLLLSDSGFYLCARGGPGGTDTQYFGPGTRLTVL.

Notes on this clone: The sample contains more than one DNA sequence encoding this CDR3. The chain couples TRBV20-1 to TRBJ1-2, with D unclear. There are 10 residues in the CDR3. Germline CDR1 DFQATT, CDR2 SNEGSKA (reference sequence). Trimming took off 3 bases at V and 8 bases at J, with 7 bases between the two ends. The CDR3 bases are TGCAGTGCTAGGGGAGGAGGCTACACCTTC. This gives the protein CSARGGGYTF.

This sequence joins TRBV27 and TRBJ2-7, with TRBD1 matching over 7 bases. Germline-derived CDR1 and CDR2 are MNHEY and SMNVEV (reference sequence). J was trimmed by 2 bases and V by 5 bases; bases with no gene match: 6. The CDR3 runs 14 residues. The CDR3 DNA reads TGTGCCAGCAGTCCCCGACAGGGACCCTACGAGCAGTACTTC. Translating it yields CASSPRQGPYEQYF.

V gene TRBV5-1 combines with J gene TRBJ2-7; 10 positions match TRBD1. V trimming: 4 bases; J trimming: 4 bases; junction bases outside the gene matches: 11. The germline V gene has CDR1 SGHRS and CDR2 YFSETQ. The CDR3 consists of 16 residues. Here the CDR3 DNA reads TGCGCCAGCAGCGTCTCCGGGACAGGGGACGTGTACGAGCAGTACTTC. Protein sequence: CASSVSGTGDVYEQYF.

V usage is TRBV5-6 and J usage is TRBJ2-1, with D possibly matching TRBD2 (5 bases). Trimming took 4 bases from V and 7 from J, leaving 9 bases between them. Looked up from germline, CDR1 is SGHDT and CDR2 is YYEEEE. This CDR3 is 12 amino acids long. The CDR3, as DNA: TGTGCCAGCAGCCTCCCGGGGAATGAGCAGTTCTTC. It specifies CASSLPGNEQFF.

The chain carries TRBV24-1 and TRBJ2-6, with D uncertain. This CDR3 is built from 15 residues. In germline, CDR1 is KGHDR, CDR2 SFDVKD. V was pared by 3 bases and J by 3 bases, with 8 bases between. The CDR3 DNA reads TGTGCCACCAGTGATCCGACTCTTGGGGCCAACGTCCTGACTTTC. It codes for CATSDPTLGANVLTF.

This chain uses TRBV6-6 with TRBJ2-1, with 7 positions matching TRBD1. The CDR3 spans 13 residues. V lost 5 bases to trimming and J lost 5 bases; unmatched junction nucleotides: 3. The germline V gene has CDR1 MNHNY and CDR2 SVGAGI (reference sequence). The CDR3 bases are TGTGCCAGCAGTCCTCAGGGGGACAATGAGCAGTTCTTC. Its translation is CASSPQGDNEQFF.

The rearrangement uses TRBV27 and TRBJ2-5; no clear D gene. The CDR3 covers 13 residues. Between the trimmed V and J ends, which lost 1 base and 1 base, there was a span of 4 bases. Germline V gives CDR1 MNHEY, CDR2 SMNVEV (reference sequence). The CDR3 loop reads CASSLFGQETQYF. The CDR3 region has the DNA TGTGCCAGCAGTTTATTCGGCCAAGAGACCCAGTACTTC.

In DNA, the CDR3 is TGTGCCAGCAGGATTGCACAGCACACTGAAGCTTTCTTT. Translating gives CASRIAQHTEAFF. The chain carries TRBV6-5 and TRBJ1-1, with no clear D. CDR1 and CDR2 from the germline V gene are MNHEY and SVGAGI. This CDR3 has 13 residues. The V end lost 6 bases, the J end lost 3 bases, and 11 bases lay between the germline ends.

This clone has only one observation. The chain couples TRBV7-9 to TRBJ1-1; D remains unclear. The CDR3 totals 14 residues. With 2 bases removed from V and 3 bases from J, the gap between germline ends came to 10 bases. Germline-derived CDR1 and CDR2 are SEHNR and FQNEAQ (reference sequence). CDR3 residues: CASSLPAGDTEAFF. The CDR3 nucleotides read TGTGCCAGCAGCTTACCGGCCGGGGACACTGAAGCTTTCTTT.

CDR3 protein: CASSLAGGISYNEQFF. CDR3 sequence (DNA): TGTGCCAGCAGCTTAGCGGGGGGGATCTCCTACAATGAGCAGTTCTTC. The chain couples TRBV7-2 to TRBJ2-1; 7 nucleotides agree with TRBD2. The CDR3 is 16 residues long. Per the germline V gene, CDR1 is SGHTA and CDR2 is FQGNSA. With V trimmed by 0 bases and J by 0 bases, 2 bases remained unmatched.

The chain carries TRBV9 and TRBJ2-1; D is possibly TRBD2 (5 bases). CDR3 size: 15 residues. Trimming stripped 1 base from V and 4 bases from J, with 12 bases between. Germline V lookup: CDR1 SGDLS, CDR2 YYNGEE. CDR3 coding DNA: TGTGCCAGCAGCGTAAGTCCAGCGGAGTACAATGAGCAGTTCTTC. This codes for CASSVSPAEYNEQFF.

The rearrangement joins TRBV3-1 (or the pseudogene TRBV3-2) to TRBJ1-5; maybe TRBD1 (6 bases). Trimming stripped 0 bases from V and 1 base from J, with 10 bases between. The CDR3 runs to 16 residues. Germline V gene data show CDR1 as LGHDT and CDR2 as YNNKEL (reference sequence). The DNA of the CDR3 is TGTGCCAGCAGCCAAGATGGAGGACAGAGCAATCAGCCCCAGCATTTT. Translation gives CASSQDGGQSNQPQHF.

The chain employs TRBV27 and TRBJ1-6; 7 bases align to TRBD1. CDR1 and CDR2 (germline): MNHEY, SMNVEV (reference sequence). The CDR3 loop spans 15 amino acids. Germline trimming cut 4 bases from V and 7 bases from J; bases unmatched to any gene: 7. The CDR3 sequence is CASSWGNRGNSPLHF. Written as DNA, the CDR3 is TGTGCCAGCAGTTGGGGGAACAGGGGAAATTCACCCCTCCACTTT.

The V gene is TRBV5-1, the J gene TRBJ2-3; 8 positions match TRBD1. The V segment lost 2 bases and the J segment 4 bases; nucleotides outside the gene matches: 0. The CDR3 extends over 13 amino acids. The germline V gene has CDR1 SGHRS and CDR2 YFSETQ. Here the CDR3 DNA reads TGCGCCAGCAGCTTACAGGGGGCAGATACGCAGTATTTT. This codes for CASSLQGADTQYF.

This chain uses TRBV19 with TRBJ2-1, with 8 bases lining up with TRBD1. CDR1 is LNHDA and CDR2 is SQIVND in the germline V gene (reference sequence). V gave up 0 bases and J gave up 5 bases; unmatched junction bases: 3. The CDR3 covers 15 residues. For the CDR3, the DNA is TGTGCCAGTAGTATAGACAGGGGGCACAACAATGAGCAGTTCTTC. Its protein is CASSIDRGHNNEQFF.

This clone was observed a few times. The chain recombines TRBV4-1 with TRBJ1-3; a possible D gene is TRBD1 (5 bases). The CDR3 spans 18 residues. The germline gives CDR1 MGHRA, CDR2 YSYEKL. The V gene lost 0 bases and the J gene lost 0 bases, with 15 bases spanning the gap. The CDR3 DNA follows: TGCGCCAGCAGCCAAGATCGTAGGCGGCAGGGCTCTGGAAACACCATATATTTT. Translating gives CASSQDRRRQGSGNTIYF.

The chain is built from TRBV6-6 and TRBJ1-2, with 7 positions matching TRBD1. This CDR3 contains 14 residues. V lost 6 bases to trimming and J lost 5 bases; unmatched junction nucleotides: 9. Per the germline V gene, CDR1 is MNHNY and CDR2 is SVGAGI (reference sequence). The CDR3 is CASSPTQGRYGYTF. For the CDR3, the DNA is TGTGCCAGCAGCCCCACACAGGGGAGGTATGGCTACACCTTC.

A few counts support this clone. The chain has TRBV27 and TRBJ1-2; possible D gene TRBD1, 6 bases. This CDR3 is built from 14 residues. Per germline, CDR1 MNHEY and CDR2 SMNVEV (reference sequence). V dropped 11 bases and J dropped 6 bases, with 22 bases sitting between them. The CDR3 nucleotides read TGTGCCGCTGGGGCAATTACAGGGTTTGATGGCTACACCTTC. It codes for CAAGAITGFDGYTF.

This sequence joins TRBV7-6 and TRBJ1-6; the D gene is possibly TRBD1 (5 bases). The CDR3 has 13 amino acids. V was shortened by 2 bases and J by 10 bases, with 9 bases between the two germline ends. The germline gives CDR1 SGHVS, CDR2 FNYEAQ. The CDR3 sequence: CASSLNPGSPLHF. The CDR3 coding sequence is TGTGCCAGCAGCTTAAACCCAGGGTCACCCCTCCACTTT.

The chain couples TRBV13 to TRBJ1-2, with D tentatively TRBD1 (5 bases). The CDR3 runs to 14 residues. Germline-derived CDR1 and CDR2 are PRHDT and FYEKMQ (reference sequence). Trimming cost V 5 bases and J 4 bases, with 14 bases left between them. DNA of the CDR3: TGTGCCAGCAGCGAGCAGGGAATACTCTATGGCTACACCTTC. Its protein is CASSEQGILYGYTF.

The rearrangement links TRBV5-4 to TRBJ2-2, with D possibly being TRBD1 (6 bases). CDR3 length: 15 residues. Germline V lookup: CDR1 SGHNT, CDR2 YYREEE (reference sequence). Trimming pared 5 bases from V and 6 bases from J, leaving 17 bases between. CDR3 residues: CASRYTGSPAGELFF. DNA for the CDR3: TGTGCCAGCAGGTATACAGGGTCCCCGGCCGGGGAGCTGTTTTTT.

This chain links TRBV27 with TRBJ2-7; D is possibly TRBD2 (5 bases). The length of the CDR3 is 16 residues. Trimming took off 4 bases at V and 7 bases at J, with 23 bases between the two ends. Looked up from germline, CDR1 is MNHEY and CDR2 is SMNVEV (reference sequence). Here the CDR3 DNA reads TGTGCCAGCAGTTCCCCTTCGGAAGCGAGGGTGTGGGAGCAGTACTTC. Amino acid sequence: CASSSPSEARVWEQYF.

This sequence joins TRBV29-1 and TRBJ1-1; D unclear. Trimming took 4 bases from V and 0 from J, leaving 15 bases between them. In germline, CDR1 is SQVTM, CDR2 ANQGSEA. This CDR3 has 15 residues. The CDR3 nucleotides read TGCAGCGTTGCCCCATCTCCAGGCATGAACACTGAAGCTTTCTTT. This translates into CSVAPSPGMNTEAFF.

This sequence joins TRBV15 and TRBJ1-1; no definite D call. Looked up from germline, CDR1 is LNHNV and CDR2 is YYDKDF (reference sequence). V shed 5 bases and J shed 3 bases, with 10 bases lying between them. The CDR3 sequence is 13 residues long. The CDR3: CATSLRRDTEAFF. The CDR3 nucleotides read TGTGCCACCAGCCTCCGGAGGGACACTGAAGCTTTCTTT. The full variable domain, rest sourced from reference TRBV15 and TRBJ1-1, is DAMVIQNPRYQVTQFGKPVTLSCSQTLNHNVMYWYQQKSSQAPKLLFHYYDKDFNNEADTPDNFQSRRPNTSFCFLDIRSPGLGDTAMYLCATSLRRDTEAFFGQGTRLTVV.

The chain uses TRBV28 and TRBJ1-3; 8 bases align to TRBD1. This CDR3 is built from 16 residues. The germline V gene encodes CDR1 MDHEN and CDR2 SYDVKM. Trimming at V came to 6 bases and at J to 2 bases, leaving 9 bases not matched to a gene. CDR3 loop: CASSPRQGTAGNTIYF. For the CDR3, the DNA is TGTGCCAGCAGCCCTAGACAGGGGACCGCTGGAAACACCATATATTTT.

The V call is TRBV30, the J call TRBJ1-1; perhaps TRBD1 as D (5 bases). Germline-derived CDR1 and CDR2 are GTSNPN and SVGIG (reference sequence). CDR3 length: 14 residues. Trimming removed 4 bases from V and 0 bases from J, with 12 bases in between. The CDR3 DNA follows: TGTGCCTGGACCATAGACAGTCTGAACACTGAAGCTTTCTTT. It translates to CAWTIDSLNTEAFF. Filled out from reference TRBV30 and TRBJ1-1, the complete variable domain reads SQTIHQWPATLVQPVGSPLSLECTVEGTSNPNLYWYRQAAGRGLQLLFYSVGIGQISSEVPQNLSASRPQDRQFILSSKKLLLSDSGFYLCAWTIDSLNTEAFFGQGTRLTVV.

As to this clone: A junction end diverges from the germline sequence, so it may reflect a read error. This sequence joins TRBV12-3 or TRBV12-4 and TRBJ2-3; D gene ambiguous. The CDR3 spans 12 residues. In nucleotides, the CDR3 is TGTGCCAGCAGTTTAGGAGACACCTCAAGAGCTTTT. Translation gives CASSLGDTSRAF.

The chain couples TRBV7-8 to TRBJ1-5; no definite D call. Germline CDR1 and CDR2: SGHVS and FQNEAQ. The CDR3 is made up of 17 amino acids. V was clipped by 4 bases and J by 0 bases, with 16 bases between them. The CDR3: CASSSQPWTDSNQPQHF. CDR3 DNA: TGTGCCAGCAGCTCTCAGCCGTGGACTGATAGCAATCAGCCCCAGCATTTT.

The chain couples TRBV30 to TRBJ1-5; the match to TRBD1 covers 9 bases. J gave up 2 bases and V 6 bases, and 5 bases lay outside the gene matches. The CDR3 totals 14 residues. The germline V gene has CDR1 GTSNPN and CDR2 SVGIG (reference sequence). The CDR3 sequence is CACDTGGGNQPQHF. The CDR3, as DNA: TGTGCCTGCGATACAGGGGGCGGCAATCAGCCCCAGCATTTT.